This TCR beta chain was captured in a study of shared clonotypes between healthy human individuals (dated by TCRdb to about 2020). Background on the whole study: The cohort comprised a couple of women and a few men aged 18 to 49 years. To increase sequencing depth and limit assay-specific biases, different laboratories used diverse techniques to prepare libraries and sequence TCR repertoires. To estimate repertoire size and how much clonotypes are shared between individuals, the study performed deep sequencing of blood TCR repertoires from a few healthy adults. Each donor's leukapheresis produced roughly between roughly 0.85 and 9.5 billion PBMCs.

The paper's findings and limits, for the study overall: Pairwise subsampling led to the expectation that sequencing depth would affect the degree of clonotype sharing among donors. The genetic and exposure-history diversity represented was limited by the small number of donors. Sampling was restricted to blood, and TCR repertoires in tissue are likely to differ from TCR repertoires in blood.

In this sample, this clone turned up a few times. Its antigen is not yet known. Per-base quality was not reported, and no clone a single base away is much larger than it. Its CDR3 holds 16 amino acids, cysteine through phenylalanine. Solely the CDR3 DNA is kept, with 48 bases framed from the first base. Deletion took 6 bases off V and 3 bases off J, with a span of 19 bases between the germline ends. CDR1 and CDR2, looked up from the germline V gene, are MGHRA and YSYEKL. Using the deep immunoSEQ assay, TCR CDR3 regions were amplified from genomic DNA by multiplex PCR. For each cell subset, the extracted genomic DNA was distributed evenly across all wells of several immunoSEQ 96-well plates, and each plate served as one replicate. For unsorted PBMC, around 310 ng of genomic DNA, equivalent to about 32,000 T cell genomes, went into each replicate PCR. Ten immunoSEQ deep assay plates were used to sequence the unsorted PBMC genomic DNA. Purified libraries were quantified with a Qubit 3.0 fluorometer, sized on a Bioanalyzer 2100, and re-quantified with the KAPA Library Quantification kit. Each immunoSEQ 96-well plate was sequenced on its own single-read 150-cycle Illumina NextSeq 550 flow cell. The original pipeline was this. Because the immunoSEQ output included only junctional sequences and no quality scores, the filtering could not be the same as the filtering used for full-length reads. To assign V/J genes and CDR3, sequences were annotated using PyIR, a Python wrapper for IgBLAST v1.9, with IMGT germline references. Reads were removed for weak V/J assignments (E-value above 1e-6), missing CDR3, stop codons, out-of-frame junctions, or ambiguous translated residues. V3J clonotypes were defined as sequences sharing an identical inferred V gene, J gene, and CDR3 amino acid sequence. The percentage overlap between two repertoires was calculated by dividing the number of shared unique clonotypes by the size of the smaller repertoire. Repertoire richness was assessed with RTK rarefaction, the Chao1 estimator, and Recon v2.1 estimates of unobserved clonotypes. The clones in this table, taken by TCRdb from immuneACCESS, are in-frame only. Not every clone is retained; where verified, under half of the shortfall comes from an unresolved V gene, and the cause of the rest is unknown. That table is the source of V, J and clone size, and D and trimming were worked out from the DNA. This sample has about half a million clones in its table, and 81% of those were observed once. Together, the top ten hold about 12% of the sample.

Healthy HIV-negative adults with no recently reported acute infections or vaccinations were included as donors. Every donor was a Caucasian adult residing in Nashville, Tennessee, USA. In the unsorted samples, tens of millions of PBMCs were counted, and genomic DNA was extracted using the QIAamp DNA Blood Mini kit. Blood was obtained by leukapheresis, after which PBMCs were separated by Ficoll-Histopaque density gradient centrifugation and cryopreserved in liquid nitrogen vapor phase. Specimen: PBMCs. The receptor was derived from a woman in her thirties or forties in good health. Some clones in this sample may be carry-over from other donors' samples. Recombination linked TRBV4-1 to TRBJ2-3, and perhaps TRBD2 as D gene, on 6 matching bases. The DNA reads TGCGCCAGCAGTACCGTTTTCGGGAGTGGGACAGATACGCAGTATTTT. This is translated as CASSTVFGSGTDTQYF.